This TCR beta chain stems from a study of cytomegalovirus exposure and HLA in healthy donors. The PCR was carried out with 60 Vbeta primers and 13 Jbeta primers. Sequenced by immunoSEQ multiplex PCR; TCRdb stores in-frame clones only, minus some. The table includes under 250,000 clones, approximately 81% detected once. This CDR3 is built from 13 residues. Germline V CDR1 and CDR2: KGHSH, LQKENI. V was pared by 2 bases and J by 7 bases, with 8 bases between. This TCR came from a girl aged 2-10 years in good health and CMV-seronegative. The material sequenced was PBMCs. This chain connects TRBV18 to TRBJ1-4, with D uncertain. The DNA of the CDR3 is TGTGCCAGCTCACCAGGTCAGGCTGAAAAACTGTTTTTT. Its translation: CASSPGQAEKLFF.